This T cell receptor (beta chain) was profiled in a study of identical twins. V dropped 3 bases and J dropped 2 bases, with 11 bases sitting between them. There are 15 residues in the CDR3. The germline gives CDR1 DFQATT, CDR2 SNEGSKA (reference sequence). Template switching added a universal primer site, and cDNA bore unique molecular identifiers. TCRdb re-derived calls from the 5' RACE reads in MiXCR, one entry per CDR3 protein. This sample has hundreds of thousands of distinct CDR3 sequences, with more than 6.5% found just once. The sample was also reused in another study, on yellow fever vaccine responses in identical twins. From that study: The T cell response to vaccination in identical twins was reportedly partly convergent and partly personalized.

The sample taken for sequencing was PBMCs. The clonotype comes from a woman aged 18-30 years in good health. The chain employs TRBV20-1 and TRBJ2-6; D perhaps matches TRBD1 (6 bases). CDR3 region: CSAREQGTGANVLTF. CDR3 nucleotides: TGCAGTGCTAGGGAACAGGGAACTGGGGCCAACGTCCTGACTTTC.